What follows describes a single T cell receptor beta chain. This clonotype was seen a handful of times. The specificity of this receptor is unknown. One base away there is no much larger clone; base qualities are not given. Trimming accounts for 1 base at V and 10 bases at J, while the number of junction bases matched to no gene is 7. The CDR3 has 16 amino acids, counting the end cysteine and phenylalanine. Left in the record is the CDR3 DNA by itself, 48 bases read in frame from the first base. This entry comes from a study of T-cell reconstitution after alpha-beta-depleted transplantation in children (dated by TCRdb to 2016 to 2017). In terms of the full investigation: T-cell immune reconstitution after TCRalphabeta/CD19-depleted allogeneic hematopoietic cell transplantation in children was quantitatively tracked in the study by means of TCR repertoire profiling.

Library method: PCR. Sequencing took place on an Illumina HiSeq 2500. Molecular barcoding was employed in the preparation of TCR libraries, with unique molecular identifiers being used to normalize TCRbeta repertoire quantification. The public reads were quality trimmed at Q25 with fastp and then assembled into clones with MiXCR by TCRdb, keeping productive beta chains. Rows merge per CDR3 protein into single entries with the most common DNA and genes. Counted in this sample were some 530,000 distinct CDR3 sequences; approximately 13% of them appeared once. Roughly 5.4% of the sample goes to the ten largest clones.

The sequence derives from a human donor who donated a stem cell graft to a child with combined immunodeficiency. The chain employs TRBV12-3 or TRBV12-4 and TRBJ2-1; 13 bases in between match TRBD2. The sample consisted of PBMCs from the stem cell graft donor, taken from the stem cell graft. The DNA sequence is as follows: TGTGCCAGCAGTTTAGTTTGGACTAGCGGGAGCCGAGAGCAGTTCTTC. It translates to CASSLVWTSGSREQFF.